This TCR beta chain derives from a study of regulatory T cells in long-lasting Graves disease. Findings of the study overall: Under persistent disease, TRBV28, TRBJ1-2 and TRBJ2-5 were used preferentially. Only a small sample size was used, which may have cut accuracy. Clonotypes that were public and shared totalled about 2,500 in persistent patients versus 850 to 1,000 in new patients.

Assembly of TCR beta libraries relied on iRepertoire HTBI primers together with Arm-PCR of CDR3 regions. TCRdb called the multiplex PCR reads again in MiXCR, with one record for every CDR3 protein. This table holds about 660,000 distinct CDR3 sequences, 25% to 35% found once. CDR3 size: 15 residues. The V gene end was trimmed by 4 bases and the J gene end by 2 bases; junction bases not matched to a gene: 7. Germline V lookup: CDR1 LNHDA, CDR2 SQIVND (reference sequence). Time point: persistent/refractory GD, antithyroid drugs over 5 years with positive TRAb. PBMC-derived RNA was used for the TCR library. Into tubes containing EDTA, 8 to 9 milliliters of peripheral blood were drawn. A note on this clonotype: Antigen specificity is unknown.

The rearrangement links TRBV19 to TRBJ2-5, with 7 bases aligning to TRBD1. Sequences were derived from peripheral blood mononuclear cells (PBMCs), sampled when the disease was refractory, from a patient treated with antithyroid drugs. This receptor was obtained from a female donor with Graves disease. This CDR3 is CASSTGTALQETQYF. CDR3 nucleotides: TGTGCCAGTAGTACCGGGACAGCGCTTCAAGAGACCCAGTACTTC.